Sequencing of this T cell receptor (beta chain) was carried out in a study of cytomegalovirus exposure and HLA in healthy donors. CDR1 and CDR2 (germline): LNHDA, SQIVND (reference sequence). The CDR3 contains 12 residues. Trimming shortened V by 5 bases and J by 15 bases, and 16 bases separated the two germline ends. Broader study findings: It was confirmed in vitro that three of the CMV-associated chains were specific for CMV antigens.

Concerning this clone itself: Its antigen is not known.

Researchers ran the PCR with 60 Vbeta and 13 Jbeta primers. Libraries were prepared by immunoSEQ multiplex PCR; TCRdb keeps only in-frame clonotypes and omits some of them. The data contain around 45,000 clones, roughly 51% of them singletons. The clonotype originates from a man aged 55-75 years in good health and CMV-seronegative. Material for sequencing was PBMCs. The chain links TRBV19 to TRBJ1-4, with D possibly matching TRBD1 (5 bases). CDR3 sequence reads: CASSLPRQPLFF. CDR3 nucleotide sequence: TGTGCCAGTAGTTTACCCAGACAGCCGTTGTTTTTT.